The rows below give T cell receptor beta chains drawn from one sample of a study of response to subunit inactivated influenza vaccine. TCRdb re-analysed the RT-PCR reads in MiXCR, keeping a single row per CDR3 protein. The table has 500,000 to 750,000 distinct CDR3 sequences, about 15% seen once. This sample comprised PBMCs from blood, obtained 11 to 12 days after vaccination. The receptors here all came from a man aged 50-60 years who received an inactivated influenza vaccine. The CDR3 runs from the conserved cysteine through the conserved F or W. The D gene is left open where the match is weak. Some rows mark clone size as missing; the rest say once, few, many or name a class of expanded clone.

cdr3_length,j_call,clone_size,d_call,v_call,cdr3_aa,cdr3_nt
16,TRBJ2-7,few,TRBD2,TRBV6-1,CASSANPGRGGYEQYF,TGTGCCAGCAGTGCAAACCCGGGACGCGGGGGTTACGAGCAGTACTTC
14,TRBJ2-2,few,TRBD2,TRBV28,CASSTRGGAGELFF,TGTGCCAGCAGTACGAGGGGAGGGGCCGGGGAGCTGTTTTTT
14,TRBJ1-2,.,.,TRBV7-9,CASSFWGADYGYTF,TGTGCCAGCAGCTTCTGGGGGGCGGACTATGGCTACACCTTC
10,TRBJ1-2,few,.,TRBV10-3,CAIRGYGYTF,TGTGCCATCAGGGGGTATGGCTACACCTTC
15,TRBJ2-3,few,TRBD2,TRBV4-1,CASTPLAREGNTQYF,TGCGCCAGCACTCCACTAGCGCGGGAAGGAAATACGCAGTATTTT
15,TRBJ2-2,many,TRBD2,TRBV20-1,CSAWGPGGSSGELFF,TGCAGTGCATGGGGACCGGGAGGGTCGTCGGGGGAGCTGTTTTTT
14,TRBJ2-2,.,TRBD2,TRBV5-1,CASSPGGTTGELFF,TGCGCCAGCAGCCCGGGGGGAACCACCGGGGAGCTGTTTTTT
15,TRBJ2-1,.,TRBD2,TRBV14,CASSQMAGAYNEQFF,TGTGCCAGCAGCCAAATGGCGGGAGCCTACAATGAGCAGTTCTTC
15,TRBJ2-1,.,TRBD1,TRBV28,CASSIDRGIRNEQFF,TGTGCCAGCAGCATAGACAGGGGAATCAGGAATGAGCAGTTCTTC
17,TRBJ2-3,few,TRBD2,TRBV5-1,CASSLVRTSGGTDTQYF,TGCGCCAGCAGCTTGGTTCGGACTAGCGGGGGTACAGATACGCAGTATTTT
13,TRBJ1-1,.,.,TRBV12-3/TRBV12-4,CASTRTVFAEAFF,TGTGCCAGCACCCGGACAGTTTTCGCTGAAGCTTTCTTT
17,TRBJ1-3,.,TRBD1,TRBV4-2,CASSRGQGGVVGNTIYF,TGTGCCAGCAGCCGCGGACAGGGAGGGGTAGTTGGAAACACCATATATTTT
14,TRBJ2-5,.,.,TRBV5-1,CASSPTRPSETQYF,TGCGCCAGCAGCCCGACAAGACCCTCCGAGACCCAGTACTTC
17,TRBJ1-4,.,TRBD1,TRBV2,CASRVTGGIATNEKLFF,TGTGCCAGCAGGGTGACAGGGGGCATCGCAACTAATGAAAAACTGTTTTTT
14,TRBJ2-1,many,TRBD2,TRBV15,CATGGTSGRARQFF,TGTGCCACCGGCGGGACTAGCGGGAGGGCCCGGCAGTTCTTC
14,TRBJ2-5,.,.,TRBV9,CASSTQGGQETQYF,TGTGCCAGCAGCACCCAGGGGGGTCAAGAGACCCAGTACTTC
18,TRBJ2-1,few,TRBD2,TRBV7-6,CASSQLAGGPQNYNEQFF,TGTGCCAGCAGCCAACTAGCGGGAGGGCCACAGAACTACAATGAGCAGTTCTTC
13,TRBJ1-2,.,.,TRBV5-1,CASSFTETYGYTF,TGCGCCAGCAGCTTTACAGAGACATATGGCTACACCTTC
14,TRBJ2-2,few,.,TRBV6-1,CASRWRGNTGELFF,TGTGCCAGCAGGTGGAGGGGAAACACCGGGGAGCTGTTTTTT
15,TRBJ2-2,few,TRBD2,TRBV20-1,CSANPTSGNTGELFF,TGCAGTGCCAACCCGACTAGCGGGAACACCGGGGAGCTGTTTTTT
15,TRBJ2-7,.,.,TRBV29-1,CSVDLGGGAVSEQYF,TGCAGCGTAGACCTTGGGGGGGGGGCGGTGAGCGAGCAGTACTTC
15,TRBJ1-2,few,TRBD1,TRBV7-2,CASSLYDRGNYGYTF,TGTGCCAGCAGCTTATATGACAGGGGTAACTATGGCTACACCTTC
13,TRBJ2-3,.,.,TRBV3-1,CASSQGTPDTQYF,TGTGCCAGCAGCCAAGGGACCCCCGATACGCAGTATTTT
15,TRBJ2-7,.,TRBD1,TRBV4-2,CASSQEGTGAHEQYF,TGTGCCAGCAGCCAAGAGGGGACAGGGGCCCACGAGCAGTACTTC
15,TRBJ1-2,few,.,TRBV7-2,CASSFGQSARYGYTF,TGTGCCAGCAGCTTCGGACAGTCTGCCCGCTATGGCTACACCTTC
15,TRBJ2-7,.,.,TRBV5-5,CASSLESGLLYEQYF,TGTGCCAGCAGCTTGGAATCAGGGCTACTCTACGAGCAGTACTTC
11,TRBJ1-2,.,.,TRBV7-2,CASLDGYGYTF,TGTGCCAGCTTGGACGGCTATGGCTACACCTTC
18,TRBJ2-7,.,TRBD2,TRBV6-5,CASSYPAGGPSPFYEQYF,TGTGCCAGCAGTTACCCAGCGGGAGGGCCCTCGCCCTTCTACGAGCAGTACTTC
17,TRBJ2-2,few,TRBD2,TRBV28,CASSPATGLPGAGELFF,TGTGCCAGCAGCCCGGCCACGGGACTACCGGGGGCCGGGGAGCTGTTTTTT
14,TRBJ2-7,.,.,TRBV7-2,CASSLGGPIWEQYF,TGTGCCAGCAGCTTAGGGGGCCCAATCTGGGAGCAGTACTTC
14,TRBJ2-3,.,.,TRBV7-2,CASSQSGREDTQYF,TGTGCCAGCAGCCAGAGCGGCAGAGAAGATACGCAGTATTTT
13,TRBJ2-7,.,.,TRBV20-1,CSAIRQTAYEQYF,TGCAGTGCGATACGACAGACGGCCTACGAGCAGTACTTC
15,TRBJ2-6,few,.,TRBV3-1,CASSQERAGANVLTF,TGTGCCAGCAGCCAAGAGAGGGCTGGGGCCAACGTCCTGACTTTC
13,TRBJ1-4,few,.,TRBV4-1,CASSQRKGEKLFF,TGCGCCAGCAGCCAACGGAAGGGGGAAAAACTGTTTTTT
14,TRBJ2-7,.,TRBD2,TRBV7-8,CASSEREGTYEQYF,TGTGCCAGCAGCGAGCGGGAGGGAACCTACGAGCAGTACTTC
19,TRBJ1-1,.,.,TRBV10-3,CAISGVLVGPTLGDTEAFF,TGTGCCATCAGTGGGGTTCTGGTGGGCCCTACCCTGGGGGACACTGAAGCTTTCTTT
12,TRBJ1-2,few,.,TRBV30,CAWSSGPWGYTF,TGTGCCTGGAGTAGCGGGCCTTGGGGCTACACCTTC
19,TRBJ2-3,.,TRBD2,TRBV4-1,CASSQDSFGTSGSTDTQYF,TGCGCCAGCAGCCAAGATTCTTTCGGGACTAGCGGTAGCACAGATACGCAGTATTTT
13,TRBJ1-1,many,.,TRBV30,CAWGLRGNTEAFF,TGTGCCTGGGGTCTTCGGGGGAACACTGAAGCTTTCTTT
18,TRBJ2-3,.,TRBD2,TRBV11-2,CASSSGPSGAPSTDTQYF,TGTGCCAGCAGCTCGGGGCCTAGCGGGGCCCCTAGCACAGATACGCAGTATTTT
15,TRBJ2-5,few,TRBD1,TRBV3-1,CASSSGQGGQETQYF,TGTGCCAGCAGCTCGGGACAGGGGGGCCAAGAGACCCAGTACTTC
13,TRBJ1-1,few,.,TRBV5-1,CASSRGSVGEAFF,TGCGCCAGCAGCCGGGGGTCCGTAGGTGAAGCTTTCTTT
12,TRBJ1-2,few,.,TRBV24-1,CATYSISDGYTF,TGTGCCACCTACAGCATTTCCGATGGCTACACCTTC
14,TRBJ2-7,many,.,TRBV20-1,CSACDGHSTYEQYF,TGCAGTGCTTGTGACGGACACAGCACCTACGAGCAGTACTTC
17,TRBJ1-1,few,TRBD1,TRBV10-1,CASSEPGQTTPNTEAFF,TGCGCCAGCAGTGAGCCGGGACAGACGACTCCGAACACTGAAGCTTTCTTT
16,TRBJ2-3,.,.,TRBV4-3,CASSQVGQWSTDTQYF,TGCGCCAGCAGCCAAGTCGGGCAGTGGAGCACAGATACGCAGTATTTT